This TCR beta chain was identified during a study of T cell responses to AZD1222 COVID-19 vaccine. Some clones are missing from TCRdb's copy, which holds only in-frame ones; the method was immunoSEQ multiplex PCR. The repertoire holds about 130,000 clones, with 89% as singletons. As concerns this clone: Its antigen is not known.

Study-wide results and limits: The study found vaccine-associated CD4 TCRs spanning spike, dominant at 160-218 and 743-854. Clonal diversity may have been underestimated, and the donors were mostly white British, with more females than males.

V lost 5 bases and J lost 3, with 14 bases in between. The CDR3 consists of 14 residues. CDR1 and CDR2 (germline): SGHVS, FNYEAQ. The receptor's source is an adult in good health. The chain combines TRBV7-6 with TRBJ2-7; maybe TRBD1 (6 bases). Sequencing was performed on peripheral blood, taken on day 0 of AZD1222 vaccination. DNA of the CDR3: TGTGCCAGCAGCAACCAGGGGACGATCTACGAGCAGTACTTC. This translates into CASSNQGTIYEQYF.